Listed below are T cell receptor beta chains from one sample, sequenced in a study of blood T cell repertoires in COVID-19. Here immunoSEQ multiplex PCR was the method, and the copy in TCRdb shows in-frame clones only, minus some. Among around 270,000 clones, about 89% were seen once, and the ten largest hold roughly 4.8%. The sequenced sample was peripheral blood. The receptors here all came from a man aged 35-49 years with acute or convalescent COVID-19. CDR3s include the opening cysteine and the closing phenylalanine or tryptophan.

V gene,CDR3 protein
TRBV5-1,CASSPDRGLVNTEAFF
TRBV5-1,CASSFTGDFPFF
TRBV19,CASSTRTGRNTEAFF
TRBV12-3/TRBV12-4,CASNPDGGSGAFF
TRBV9,CASSVSGGSLEQYF
TRBV5-6,CASSRGTANYGYTF
TRBV19,CASSIEAGYEQYF
TRBV24-1,CATSDVPGTSSLKFYNEQFF
TRBV2,CASRRDRFTDTQYF
TRBV7-8,CASSFLGPDTEAFF
TRBV5-1,CASSLIHRAYEQYF
TRBV29-1,CSVGTALGTEAFF
TRBV30,CAWSLSGNYGYTF
TRBV6-6,CASRSTAGEQFF
TRBV5-8,CASSPGGGHTTNEKLFF
TRBV2,CASRRGGELFF
TRBV4-2,CASSQADRENSPLHF
TRBV5-5,CASTLYPGRTNEQFF
TRBV5-8,CASSLGQIYEQYF
TRBV6-5,CASSPFGDRGFGYTF
TRBV6-1,CASSEMRANTEAFF
TRBV2,CASSLRTGGNQPQHF
TRBV12-3/TRBV12-4,CASSLAGGTEAFF
TRBV7-9,CASSLSYTSLNYGYTF
TRBV7-8,CASRSQGAGTGELFF
TRBV6-4,CASSAQDSTDTQYF
TRBV10-3,CAISESEGSVSTDTQYF
TRBV6-6,CASSYRGASYGYTF
TRBV5-4,CASSKPGQGVNEQFF
TRBV15,CATSSAGRGTEAFF
TRBV24-1,CATSDRRAGELFF
TRBV6-5,CASTGARTNYGYTF
TRBV15,CATSSRLLAGGYTQYF
TRBV19,CASSARGGELFF
TRBV24-1,CAISPGGSTSTDTQYF
TRBV11-3,CASSLRVAGAGGTQYF
TRBV7-2,CASSLDAVSGNTIYF
TRBV6-5,CASSRDSGANEKLFF
TRBV4-1,CASSQGPGQATYEQYF
TRBV19,CASSRAHRTETNQPQHF
TRBV11-3,CASSLVLSANTGELFF
TRBV5-1,CASSLTYSLGRGNTIYF
TRBV5-6,CASSLGDRDYGYTF
TRBV5-1,CASSLRNPGAGDTQYF
TRBV21-1,CASSKKDRGSGNTIYF
TRBV5-5,CASRLRIMNTEAFF
TRBV3-1/TRBV3-2,CASSQYGGGNTIYF
TRBV3-1/TRBV3-2,CASSQTGTGPHTGELFF